This TCR beta chain was captured in a study of blood T cells in healthy people across ages. Study-level findings and limits: Underestimates were what the diversity estimates from one million T cells were considered to be.

In regard to this clonotype: Its specificity is not known.

Approximately 10 milliliters was the volume of peripheral blood drawn from each donor. Isolation of PBMCs gave at least 6.5 million cells per sample. For the second PCR, which ran for 7 to 11 cycles, a sample-barcoded 5' primer and a J-beta primer mix were used. Per sample, CDR3-containing paired-end reads numbered at least 3 million. From the 5' RACE reads, TCRdb called clonotypes with MiXCR, one entry per CDR3 protein. The data contain 1.5 million to 2 million distinct CDR3 sequences, roughly 50% of them seen just once; the ten biggest clones take up over 2%. V shed 5 bases and J 6 bases; nucleotides not matched to a gene: 7. The germline gives CDR1 SGHTA, CDR2 FQGNSA. The CDR3 runs to 15 residues.

The sample consisted of blood. The chain uses TRBV7-2 and TRBJ1-4, with 9 positions matching TRBD1. The TCR comes from a woman aged 40 to 49 in good health. This chain's CDR3 is CASSASQGAHEKLFF. CDR3 in DNA: TGTGCCAGCAGCGCGTCACAGGGGGCGCATGAAAAACTGTTTTTT.